This entry lists 20 T cell receptor beta chains sequenced from one sample in a study of blood T cell repertoires in COVID-19. Profiled with immunoSEQ multiplex PCR; TCRdb holds only in-frame clones, not every one. The table lists approximately 250,000 clones, roughly 90% of them singletons. Sample: PBMCs or T cells enriched from blood (not recorded which). These receptor sequences come from a woman in her twenties or thirties who had recovered from COVID-19.

The genes are TRBV4-2 and TRBJ1-2, with 9 nucleotides matching TRBD1. Looked up from germline, CDR1 is LGHNA and CDR2 is YNFKEQ. With V trimmed by 1 base and J by 3 bases, 3 bases remained unmatched. The CDR3 is made up of 15 amino acids. CDR3 bases: TGTGCCAGCAGCCAAGGGGGACAGGGCCACTATGGCTACACCTTC. Encoded protein: CASSQGGQGHYGYTF.

The rearrangement uses TRBV5-1 and TRBJ2-3; 8 bases match TRBD2. The V gene's germline CDR1 is SGHRS and CDR2 YFSETQ. The CDR3 has 15 amino acids. V lost 4 bases, J lost 6 bases, and 10 bases stayed unmatched. The CDR3 region is CASSLRGVIADTQYF. CDR3 DNA: TGCGCCAGCAGCCTGCGGGGGGTGATCGCCGATACGCAGTATTTT.

The rearrangement uses TRBV9 and TRBJ1-5; 10 bases match TRBD1. In germline, CDR1 is SGDLS, CDR2 YYNGEE. CDR3 size: 15 residues. The junction had 1 base not matched to a gene; V was cut back by 3 bases and J by 1 base. The DNA for the CDR3 is TGTGCCAGCAGCGCGGGACAGGGGAGCAATCAGCCCCAGCATTTT. Translated: CASSAGQGSNQPQHF.

The rearrangement joins TRBV15 to TRBJ1-2; maybe TRBD1 (5 bases). The germline V and J ends were trimmed by 0 bases and 8 bases, with 10 bases remaining between them. The CDR3 has 13 residues. Germline CDR1 is LNHNV and CDR2 is YYDKDF (reference sequence). The CDR3 region has the DNA TGTGCCACCAGCAGAGATCCTGGGGCAGGCTACACCTTC. This codes for CATSRDPGAGYTF. Together with reference TRBV15 and TRBJ1-2, the CDR3 gives the full variable domain: DAMVIQNPRYQVTQFGKPVTLSCSQTLNHNVMYWYQQKSSQAPKLLFHYYDKDFNNEADTPDNFQSRRPNTSFCFLDIRSPGLGDTAMYLCATSRDPGAGYTFGSGTRLTVV.

The chain uses TRBV3-1 (or the pseudogene TRBV3-2) and TRBJ2-5; tentatively, D is TRBD2 (5 bases). Germline V gives CDR1 LGHDT, CDR2 YNNKEL (reference sequence). V was cut by 4 bases and J by 1 base, with 10 bases left in between. This CDR3 is built from 14 residues. The CDR3 region is CASSPSGPQETQYF. DNA of the CDR3: TGTGCCAGCAGCCCGAGCGGCCCCCAAGAGACCCAGTACTTC.

This chain uses TRBV5-1 with TRBJ2-7; D may be TRBD1 (6 bases). V was clipped by 7 bases and J by 7 bases, with 12 bases between them. The V gene's germline CDR1 is SGHRS and CDR2 YFSETQ. This CDR3 is built from 11 residues. CDR3 residues: CASGGPREQYF. CDR3 nucleotide sequence: TGCGCCAGCGGGGGCCCGAGAGAGCAGTACTTC.

This clone showed up just a few times. The V and J genes are TRBV5-1 and TRBJ1-2; TRBD1 matches 10 bases. V lost 4 bases and J lost 8; bases outside the gene matches: 8. Germline assignment: CDR1 SGHRS and CDR2 YFSETQ. This CDR3 is 14 amino acids long. In DNA, the CDR3 is TGCGCCAGCAGCCCGGGACAGGGGCTCAGAGGCTACACCTTC. Its protein is CASSPGQGLRGYTF.

This clone was seen a single time. This chain links TRBV13 with TRBJ2-3, with 9 bases matching TRBD2. V lost 3 bases to trimming and J lost 2 bases; unmatched junction nucleotides: 15. There are 19 residues in the CDR3. Germline loops: CDR1 PRHDT, CDR2 FYEKMQ (reference sequence). CDR3 amino acids: CASSLDPAFAGGITDTQYF. The CDR3 bases are TGTGCCAGCAGCTTGGACCCCGCCTTCGCGGGGGGGATCACAGATACGCAGTATTTT.

V gene TRBV27 combines with J gene TRBJ1-5; the match to TRBD1 covers 9 bases. The J segment lost 7 bases and the V segment lost 10 bases, leaving 17 bases of the junction unmatched. Per the germline V gene, CDR1 is MNHEY and CDR2 is SMNVEV (reference sequence). CDR3 length: 16 residues. CDR3 in DNA: TGTGCCACTTTCTCCCGGACAGGGGACGGAGGCCAGCCCCAGCATTTT. The encoded protein is CATFSRTGDGGQPQHF.

The chain has TRBV5-5 and TRBJ1-1, with 8 bases fitting TRBD1. The J segment lost 7 bases and the V segment lost 0 bases, leaving 8 bases of the junction unmatched. This CDR3 comprises 15 residues. CDR1 and CDR2 (germline): SGHKS, YYEKEE (reference sequence). This chain's CDR3 is CASSLALDRVDEAFF. The DNA of the CDR3 is TGTGCCAGCAGCTTGGCCTTGGACAGGGTAGATGAAGCTTTCTTT.

In its sample, this clone was seen a few times. The chain is built from TRBV27 and TRBJ1-2; the match to TRBD1 covers 9 bases. V was clipped by 2 bases and J by 8 bases; unmatched bases: 3. The CDR3 is 13 residues long. Germline CDR1 reads MNHEY; CDR2 reads SMNVEV (reference sequence). In nucleotides, the CDR3 is TGTGCCAGCAGTTTAAACAGGGGGCGAGGCTACACCTTC. Translation gives CASSLNRGRGYTF.

The chain combines TRBV7-9 with TRBJ2-1; 8 bases fit TRBD2. V lost 5 bases to trimming and J lost 7 bases; unmatched junction nucleotides: 10. The CDR3 extends over 15 amino acids. CDR1 and CDR2 from the germline V gene are SEHNR and FQNEAQ (reference sequence). For the CDR3, the DNA is TGTGCCAGCAGCCCTCGACTAGCGCGAGTGAATGAGCAGTTCTTC. The encoded protein is CASSPRLARVNEQFF. The full variable domain, with the rest looked up from reference TRBV7-9 and TRBJ2-1, is DTGVSQNPRHKITKRGQNVTFRCDPISEHNRLYWYRQTLGQGPEFLTYFQNEAQLEKSRLLSDRFSAERPKGSFSTLEIQRTEQGDSAMYLCASSPRLARVNEQFFGPGTRLTVL.

The rearrangement uses TRBV5-1 and TRBJ1-4, with D maybe TRBD1 (6 bases). This CDR3 has 15 amino acids. The germline V gene encodes CDR1 SGHRS and CDR2 YFSETQ. Trimming removed 3 bases from V and 1 base from J, with 10 bases in between. This CDR3 is CASSSTGRTNEKLFF. The CDR3 DNA sequence: TGCGCCAGCAGCTCCACAGGGAGAACTAATGAAAAACTGTTTTTT.

This clone was recorded only once. The V call is TRBV3-1 (or the pseudogene TRBV3-2), the J call TRBJ1-3; no firm D call. This CDR3 comprises 14 residues. Trimming took off 3 bases at V and 3 bases at J, with 9 bases between the two ends. Per the germline V gene, CDR1 is LGHDT and CDR2 is YNNKEL (reference sequence). DNA for the CDR3: TGTGCCAGCAGCCAGCAGGCTTTTGGAAACACCATATATTTT. Translated, it gives CASSQQAFGNTIYF.

The chain uses TRBV7-9 and TRBJ1-2, with D tentatively TRBD1 (5 bases). Trimming took off 4 bases at V and 7 bases at J, with 16 bases between the two ends. This CDR3 is 14 amino acids long. In germline, CDR1 is SEHNR, CDR2 FQNEAQ (reference sequence). The CDR3: CASSSGGIGSGYTF. In DNA form, the CDR3 reads TGTGCCAGCAGCTCCGGGGGAATCGGTTCTGGCTACACCTTC. The full variable domain, with the rest looked up from reference TRBV7-9 and TRBJ1-2, is DTGVSQNPRHKITKRGQNVTFRCDPISEHNRLYWYRQTLGQGPEFLTYFQNEAQLEKSRLLSDRFSAERPKGSFSTLEIQRTEQGDSAMYLCASSSGGIGSGYTFGSGTRLTVV.

The chain is built from TRBV7-6 and TRBJ2-7; 8 nucleotides agree with TRBD2. This CDR3 is built from 17 residues. CDR1 SGHVS and CDR2 FNYEAQ come from the germline V gene. The ends lost 4 bases at V and 0 bases at J; junction bases unmatched: 11. The CDR3 DNA sequence: TGTGCCAGCAGCTCCCTAAGCGGGGGCTGGGGCTCCTACGAGCAGTACTTC. This codes for CASSSLSGGWGSYEQYF.

The chain recombines TRBV11-3 with TRBJ2-1; TRBD2 matches 9 bases. This CDR3 is built from 16 residues. Trimming cost V 5 bases and J 5 bases; bases outside gene matches: 10. The germline gives CDR1 SGHNT, CDR2 YENEEA. The CDR3 protein is CASSPQSGGSHNEQFF. DNA of the CDR3: TGTGCCAGCAGCCCACAGAGCGGGGGGAGTCACAATGAGCAGTTCTTC.

The V gene is TRBV27, the J gene TRBJ1-2; D call uncertain. The CDR3 extends over 9 amino acids. The V gene lost 10 bases and the J gene lost 5 bases, with 5 bases spanning the gap. Germline CDR1 and CDR2: MNHEY and SMNVEV (reference sequence). The CDR3 spells CATPYGYTF. In nucleotides, the CDR3 is TGTGCCACCCCGTATGGCTACACCTTC.

This rearrangement joins TRBV9 to TRBJ2-7; 8 bases are shared with TRBD1. The germline V gene encodes CDR1 SGDLS and CDR2 YYNGEE. The length of the CDR3 is 17 residues. The trim removed 4 bases at V and 2 bases at J, leaving 14 bases unmatched. The CDR3 region has the DNA TGTGCCAGCAGCCACAATACCCTTGAGGACAGGGCCTACGAGCAGTACTTC. Protein sequence: CASSHNTLEDRAYEQYF.

The chain is built from TRBV5-4 and TRBJ1-2, with D perhaps matching TRBD1 (6 bases). V lost 1 base to trimming and J lost 2 bases, with 12 bases between them. CDR1 and CDR2 (germline): SGHNT, YYREEE (reference sequence). The CDR3 contains 15 residues. CDR3 in amino acids: CASSLRGLVNYGYTF. CDR3 coding DNA: TGTGCCAGCAGCTTGAGGGGGTTGGTAAACTATGGCTACACCTTC.